The 8 T cell receptor beta chains listed next were all sequenced from one sample in a study of blood T cell repertoires in COVID-19. TCRdb's copy holds only in-frame clones and misses some; the assay was immunoSEQ multiplex PCR. The repertoire holds 140,000 or so clones, under 85% seen once, with over 8.5% in the top ten. The sequenced material came from peripheral blood. The origin of the receptors is a middle-aged man with active or convalescent COVID-19.

This chain connects TRBV28 to TRBJ2-1, with 9 positions matching TRBD2. This CDR3 region has 14 residues. CDR1 MDHEN and CDR2 SYDVKM come from the germline V gene. V lost 8 bases to trimming and J lost 7 bases; unmatched junction nucleotides: 9. Here the CDR3 reads CASHGAGGPNEQFF. In DNA form, the CDR3 reads TGTGCCAGCCATGGGGCGGGAGGGCCGAATGAGCAGTTCTTC.

This chain links TRBV3-1 (or the pseudogene TRBV3-2) with TRBJ1-6; 8 nucleotides line up with TRBD1. Per the germline V gene, CDR1 is LGHDT and CDR2 is YNNKEL (reference sequence). Unmatched junction bases numbered 8, after V lost 4 bases and J lost 0 bases. The CDR3 totals 18 residues. Written as DNA, the CDR3 is TGTGCCAGCAGCCCGGGACAGGATCTTAGCTCCTATAATTCACCCCTCCACTTT. Its translation: CASSPGQDLSSYNSPLHF.

The gene calls are TRBV5-1 and TRBJ2-3, with D possibly TRBD2 on 6 matching bases. There are 15 residues in the CDR3. Per the germline V gene, CDR1 is SGHRS and CDR2 is YFSETQ. Trimming pared 2 bases from V and 0 bases from J, leaving 10 bases between. CDR3 residues: CASSFGLASTDTQYF. Written as DNA, the CDR3 is TGCGCCAGCAGCTTTGGGCTAGCGAGCACAGATACGCAGTATTTT.

The chain has TRBV5-6 and TRBJ2-3, with TRBD1 identical over 10 bases. The trim removed 4 bases at V and 5 bases at J, leaving 7 bases unmatched. The CDR3 totals 15 residues. CDR1 and CDR2 (germline): SGHDT, YYEEEE. As DNA, the CDR3 is TGTGCCAGCAGCGCGGGACAGGGGAAGGGAGATACGCAGTATTTT. Translating gives CASSAGQGKGDTQYF.

This chain connects TRBV27 to TRBJ2-1, with D perhaps matching TRBD2 (5 bases). CDR1 is MNHEY and CDR2 is SMNVEV in the germline V gene (reference sequence). CDR3 length: 14 amino acids. V was cut by 3 bases and J by 2 bases, with 8 bases left in between. The CDR3 loop is CASSFQRTYNEQFF. The CDR3 coding sequence is TGTGCCAGCAGTTTCCAGCGGACCTACAATGAGCAGTTCTTC.

The chain links TRBV28 to TRBJ1-4; no reliable D call. Trimming took off 4 bases at V and 8 bases at J, with 8 bases between the two ends. The CDR3 covers 12 residues. Germline values: CDR1 MDHEN, CDR2 SYDVKM. CDR3 in amino acids: CASSSRSEKLFF. Here the CDR3 DNA reads TGTGCCAGCAGTTCCCGGTCGGAAAAACTGTTTTTT.

The rearrangement links TRBV7-9 to TRBJ2-5; maybe TRBD2 (6 bases). The CDR3 covers 14 residues. With 5 bases removed from V and 5 bases from J, the gap between germline ends came to 15 bases. In germline, CDR1 is SEHNR, CDR2 FQNEAQ (reference sequence). The CDR3 nucleotides read TGTGCCAGCAGCCGGGGACTGGGAGTTGAGACCCAGTACTTC. Translation gives CASSRGLGVETQYF.

The chain couples TRBV18 to TRBJ1-2; D possibly corresponds to TRBD1 (5 bases). Trimming took off 6 bases at V and 2 bases at J, with 16 bases between the two ends. Germline CDR1 reads KGHSH; CDR2 reads LQKENI. The CDR3 loop spans 15 amino acids. CDR3 nucleotide sequence: TGTGCCAGCTCCCCCTACGGGGGATTGAACTATGGCTACACCTTC. It encodes CASSPYGGLNYGYTF.